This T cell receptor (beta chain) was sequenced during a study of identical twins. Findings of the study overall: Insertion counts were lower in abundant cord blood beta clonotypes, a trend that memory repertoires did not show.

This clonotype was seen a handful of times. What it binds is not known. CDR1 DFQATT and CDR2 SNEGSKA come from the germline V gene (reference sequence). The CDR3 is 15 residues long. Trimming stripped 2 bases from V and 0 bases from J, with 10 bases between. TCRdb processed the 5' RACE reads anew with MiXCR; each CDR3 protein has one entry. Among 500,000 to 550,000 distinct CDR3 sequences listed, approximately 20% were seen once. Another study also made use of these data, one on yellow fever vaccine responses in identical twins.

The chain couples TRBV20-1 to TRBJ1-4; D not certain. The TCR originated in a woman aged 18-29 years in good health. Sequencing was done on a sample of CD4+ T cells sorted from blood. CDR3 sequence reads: CSARTAIATNEKLFF. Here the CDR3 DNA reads TGCAGTGCTAGAACAGCGATTGCAACTAATGAAAAACTGTTTTTT.